Shown below are 25 T cell receptor beta chains from a single sample sequenced in a study of blood T cell repertoires in COVID-19 (dated by TCRdb to 2020 to 2021). Preparation of the library involved the immunoSEQ multiplex PCR assay. TCRdb stores this immuneACCESS table with in-frame sequences only. Part of the clones is absent; in the studies checked, under half of the shortfall reflects unresolved V genes, and no reason is known for the rest. Within this sample are roughly 100,000 clones, with 84% of them counted one time only. In total, the top ten clones hold around 4.5% of the sample. Sample: peripheral blood. Receptor source: a human donor in a cohort sampled during active COVID-19.

This chain uses TRBV5-4 with TRBJ2-7; 10 bases agree with TRBD2. The CDR3 runs 18 residues. Germline V gives CDR1 SGHNT, CDR2 YYREEE (reference sequence). V lost 1 base, J lost 6 bases, and 16 bases stayed unmatched. The DNA for the CDR3 is TGTGCCAGCAGCTTGTTCCTAGCGGGGGCCCTGGCCGGTGGCGAGCAGTACTTC. Amino acids: CASSLFLAGALAGGEQYF.

V usage is TRBV6-1 and J usage is TRBJ2-3; D might be TRBD1 (5 bases). V was cut by 2 bases and J by 3 bases, with 9 bases left in between. The CDR3 extends over 14 amino acids. Germline assignment: CDR1 MNHNS and CDR2 SASEGT. CDR3 protein: CASSEWGQTDTQYF. CDR3 sequence (DNA): TGTGCCAGCAGTGAATGGGGCCAAACAGATACGCAGTATTTT.

The DNA for the CDR3 is TGTGCCAGCAGTTACTGGGGCCCGGGACTAGCGGGGAGATCTCCGGGCAATGAGCAGTTCTTC. Its translation is CASSYWGPGLAGRSPGNEQFF. The V gene is TRBV6-2 or TRBV6-3, the J gene TRBJ2-1, with 13 bases fitting TRBD2. The junction had 18 bases not matched to a gene; V was cut back by 1 base and J by 6 bases. CDR1 is MNHEY and CDR2 is SVGEGT in the germline V gene. This CDR3 spans 21 amino acids.

This chain joins TRBV4-2 and TRBJ2-5; D remains unclear. Trimming pared 0 bases from V and 5 bases from J, leaving 10 bases between. From germline, CDR1 is LGHNA and CDR2 YNFKEQ. CDR3 length: 14 amino acids. The CDR3 DNA sequence: TGTGCCAGCAGCCAAGATCCTTCTAGTGAGACCCAGTACTTC. Translated: CASSQDPSSETQYF.

This chain uses TRBV28 with TRBJ2-7; 11 bases are shared with TRBD2. The V gene's germline CDR1 is MDHEN and CDR2 SYDVKM. The CDR3 loop spans 16 amino acids. The ends lost 6 bases at V and 5 bases at J; junction bases unmatched: 12. CDR3 in amino acids: CASSPAIAGGPDEQYF. The CDR3 DNA sequence: TGTGCCAGCAGCCCGGCTATAGCGGGGGGGCCTGACGAGCAGTACTTC.

V is TRBV19 and J is TRBJ1-3; D is unresolved. V was shortened by 0 bases and J by 4 bases, with 10 bases between the two germline ends. In germline, CDR1 is LNHDA, CDR2 SQIVND (reference sequence). CDR3 length: 15 amino acids. Here the CDR3 reads CASSIEGASGNTIYF. CDR3 sequence (DNA): TGTGCCAGTAGTATAGAAGGAGCTTCGGGAAACACCATATATTTT.

The chain is built from TRBV7-2 and TRBJ2-1; tentative D call: TRBD1 (6 bases). The CDR3 totals 12 residues. CDR1 SGHTA and CDR2 FQGNSA come from the germline V gene. V was cut by 3 bases and J by 7 bases, with 7 bases left in between. The CDR3 loop is CASSFTGNEQFF. The DNA of the CDR3 is TGTGCCAGCAGCTTTACAGGGAATGAGCAGTTCTTC.

This clone occurred once. This chain connects TRBV5-4 to TRBJ2-7; 8 bases match TRBD1. This CDR3 contains 15 residues. Germline loops: CDR1 SGHNT, CDR2 YYREEE (reference sequence). The ends lost 4 bases at V and 0 bases at J; junction bases unmatched: 6. The CDR3 is CASSRDRTSSYEQYF. DNA of the CDR3: TGTGCCAGCAGCAGGGACAGGACGAGCTCCTACGAGCAGTACTTC. The whole variable domain, remainder taken from reference TRBV5-4 and TRBJ2-7, is ETGVTQSPTHLIKTRGQQVTLRCSSQSGHNTVSWYQQALGQGPQFIFQYYREEENGRGNFPPRFSGLQFPNYSSELNVNALELDDSALYLCASSRDRTSSYEQYFGPGTRLTVT.

This clone was observed once. J is TRBJ2-7 and V is TRBV5-4; D is ambiguous. Per the germline V gene, CDR1 is SGHNT and CDR2 is YYREEE (reference sequence). Between the trimmed V and J ends, which lost 0 bases and 3 bases, there was a span of 7 bases. The CDR3 extends over 13 amino acids. CDR3 in amino acids: CASSLDMNYEQYF. DNA for the CDR3: TGTGCCAGCAGCTTGGACATGAACTACGAGCAGTACTTC.

This clone occurred a few times. The chain joins TRBV11-1 to TRBJ2-7; D is unclear. The CDR3 has 13 residues. The V and J ends lost 1 base and 1 base respectively, with 5 bases between them. CDR1 and CDR2 from the germline V gene are SGHAT and FQDESV (reference sequence). This CDR3 is CASSLGGSYEQYF. CDR3 DNA: TGTGCCAGCAGCTTAGGCGGATCCTACGAGCAGTACTTC.

The V gene is TRBV3-1 (or the pseudogene TRBV3-2), the J gene TRBJ1-6; 10 nucleotides line up with TRBD1. Germline CDR1 and CDR2: LGHDT and YNNKEL (reference sequence). The length of the CDR3 is 15 residues. Trimming removed 4 bases from V and 10 bases from J; junction bases left unmatched: 7. CDR3 loop: CASSPRTGGDSPLHF. The CDR3 nucleotides read TGTGCCAGCAGCCCGCGGACAGGGGGGGACTCACCCCTCCACTTT.

The chain carries TRBV28 and TRBJ2-2; 8 nucleotides line up with TRBD2. Trimming removed 6 bases from V and 7 bases from J; junction bases left unmatched: 10. CDR3 length equals 15 residues. CDR1 is MDHEN and CDR2 is SYDVKM in the germline V gene. The CDR3 region is CASRLGGGLGGELFF. The CDR3 DNA follows: TGTGCCAGCAGACTCGGCGGGGGGCTGGGCGGGGAGCTGTTTTTT.

The chain combines TRBV2 with TRBJ2-3, with D possibly being TRBD2 (6 bases). The germline V gene has CDR1 SNHLY and CDR2 FYNNEI. The V end was cut by 6 bases, the J end by 7 bases, with 17 bases between. The length of the CDR3 is 14 residues. The CDR3 region is CASREGWGSNTQYF. DNA of the CDR3: TGTGCCAGCAGGGAGGGTTGGGGCAGTAATACGCAGTATTTT.

V usage is TRBV4-2 and J usage is TRBJ1-2; D is ambiguous. The CDR3 consists of 17 residues. Trimming shortened V by 0 bases and J by 6 bases, and 20 bases separated the two germline ends. Germline lookup yields CDR1 LGHNA and CDR2 YNFKEQ. CDR3 coding DNA: TGTGCCAGCAGCCAAGAGGTATCCGGGAACCCGCGGGATGGCTACACCTTC. This encodes CASSQEVSGNPRDGYTF.

There are a few counts of this clone. The chain employs TRBV6-5 and TRBJ1-6; 7 bases are shared with TRBD1. The CDR3 covers 15 residues. V dropped 8 bases and J dropped 0; count of bases not matched to a gene: 4. Germline V gene data show CDR1 as MNHEY and CDR2 as SVGAGI. The CDR3 nucleotides are TGTGCCAGCTCGGGACAGAGCTCCTATAATTCACCCCTCCACTTT. Its protein product is CASSGQSSYNSPLHF.

This chain uses TRBV4-3 with TRBJ2-3; 12 bases are shared with TRBD2. With 0 bases clipped from V and 6 bases from J, the junction kept 7 bases outside the gene matches. There are 17 residues in the CDR3. Per germline, CDR1 LGHNA and CDR2 YSLEER. The CDR3, as DNA: TGCGCCAGCAGCCAAGATGCTAGCGGGGGGGCTGGCGATACGCAGTATTTT. Its protein product is CASSQDASGGAGDTQYF.

This sequence joins TRBV28 and TRBJ2-2; D not resolved. The germline gives CDR1 MDHEN, CDR2 SYDVKM. This CDR3 region has 14 residues. V shed 3 bases and J shed 0 bases, with 5 bases lying between them. For the CDR3, the DNA is TGTGCCAGCAGTTTCACAACGAACACCGGGGAGCTGTTTTTT. This encodes CASSFTTNTGELFF.

The gene calls are TRBV29-1 and TRBJ1-2; D not certain. This CDR3 region has 12 residues. Trimming removed 7 bases at V and 0 bases at J, with 9 bases between. In germline, CDR1 is SQVTM, CDR2 ANQGSEA. The chain's CDR3 is CSGLAANYGYTF. The CDR3 DNA follows: TGCAGCGGGCTGGCAGCTAACTATGGCTACACCTTC.

V usage is TRBV6-2 or TRBV6-3 and J usage is TRBJ1-4; possibly TRBD1 for D (6 bases). This CDR3 region has 15 residues. The V and J ends lost 0 bases and 3 bases respectively, with 8 bases between them. Germline V gene data show CDR1 as MNHEY and CDR2 as SVGEGT. Here the CDR3 DNA reads TGTGCCAGCAGTTACTCGGCAGGGGCTAATGAAAAACTGTTTTTT. Residues: CASSYSAGANEKLFF.

The chain has TRBV24-1 and TRBJ2-1, with 10 bases fitting TRBD2. The CDR3 sequence is 16 residues long. V lost 3 bases, J lost 2 bases, and 3 bases stayed unmatched. Germline V lookup: CDR1 KGHDR, CDR2 SFDVKD. The DNA for the CDR3 is TGTGCCACCAGTGATACCCTAGCGGGGGCCTACAATGAGCAGTTCTTC. The encoded protein is CATSDTLAGAYNEQFF.

This clone was found a few times. J is TRBJ2-2 and V is TRBV24-1; TRBD2 matches 7 bases. V trimming: 2 bases; J trimming: 6 bases; junction bases outside the gene matches: 5. This CDR3 has 15 amino acids. Germline lookup yields CDR1 KGHDR and CDR2 SFDVKD. The CDR3 spells CATSDSGRASGELFF. CDR3 in DNA: TGTGCCACCAGTGATTCGGGGAGGGCTTCCGGGGAGCTGTTTTTT.

This clone was counted a single time. The rearrangement links TRBV18 to TRBJ1-2, with 7 bases aligning to TRBD1. CDR3 length equals 14 residues. The junction had 8 bases not matched to a gene; V was cut back by 4 bases and J by 6 bases. Germline V CDR1 and CDR2: KGHSH, LQKENI. For the CDR3, the DNA is TGTGCCAGCTCACGCGACAGGGAGGCGAATGGCTACACCTTC. Protein product: CASSRDREANGYTF.

This chain uses TRBV10-3 with TRBJ1-2; 7 nucleotides align to TRBD1. Germline lookup yields CDR1 ENHRY and CDR2 SYGVKD. The CDR3 is 14 amino acids. After removal of 10 bases from V and 3 bases from J, the junction contained 11 bases not matched to a gene. The CDR3 sequence is CATSGQGVDYGYTF. CDR3 DNA sequence: TGTGCCACCTCCGGTCAGGGGGTCGACTATGGCTACACCTTC.

Written as DNA, the CDR3 is TGCGCCAGCAGTTCCTTGACAGGGGGCGACTCGGGGGAGCTGTTTTTT. Translated, it gives CASSSLTGGDSGELFF. J is TRBJ2-2 and V is TRBV5-1; TRBD1 aligns across 10 bases. This CDR3 comprises 16 residues. J was trimmed by 8 bases and V by 5 bases; bases with no gene match: 12. In germline, CDR1 is SGHRS, CDR2 YFSETQ.

V usage is TRBV6-6 and J usage is TRBJ2-1; the D gene is possibly TRBD2 (5 bases). The CDR3 totals 12 residues. Germline V gene sequence: CDR1 MNHNY, CDR2 SVGAGI (reference sequence). Trimming removed 6 bases from V and 3 bases from J, with 6 bases in between. The CDR3 spells CASRDYYNEQFF. CDR3 coding DNA: TGTGCCAGCAGAGACTACTACAATGAGCAGTTCTTC.